Listed below are T cell receptor beta chains from one sample, sequenced in a study of beta chain features in type 1 diabetes. The method was immunoSEQ multiplex PCR; TCRdb's version includes in-frame clones alone and lacks a portion of them. Of around 300,000 clones in the sample, roughly 8% are singletons; the top ten hold roughly 1%. What was sequenced was central memory CD4+ T cells from blood. All receptors derive from a woman younger than 35 in good health. CDR3s include the opening cysteine and the closing phenylalanine or tryptophan. D genes are given only for firm matches. Size is omitted from some rows. Given values are once, few, many or a class for expanded clones.

v_gene,abundance,d_gene,j_gene,CDR3aa,CDR3nt
TRBV9,few,-,TRBJ2-5,CASSVGPDRETQYF,TGTGCCAGCAGCGTAGGTCCCGACCGGGAGACCCAGTACTTC
TRBV18,-,-,TRBJ2-3,CASSPRGDTDTQYF,TGTGCCAGCTCTCCTAGGGGGGATACAGATACGCAGTATTTT
TRBV9,once,-,TRBJ1-2,CASSVGPNDGYTF,TGTGCCAGCAGCGTAGGGCCTAACGATGGCTACACCTTC
TRBV4-3,few,-,TRBJ2-2,CASSQRENTGELFF,TGCGCCAGCAGCCAGAGGGAGAACACCGGGGAGCTGTTTTTT
TRBV18,few,TRBD2,TRBJ2-7,CASSPLYGGSGYEQYF,TGTGCCAGCTCACCACTCTACGGCGGGAGTGGGTACGAGCAGTACTTC
TRBV18,few,-,TRBJ2-2,CASSPIGNTGELFF,TGTGCCAGCTCACCTATTGGGAACACCGGGGAGCTGTTTTTT
TRBV5-1,few,TRBD1,TRBJ1-2,CASSLAPGQGGGYTF,TGCGCCAGCAGCTTGGCCCCGGGACAGGGGGGTGGCTACACCTTC
TRBV5-1,few,-,TRBJ2-3,CASSLVIGQSSTDTQYF,TGCGCCAGCAGCTTGGTCATAGGGCAGTCTAGCACAGATACGCAGTATTTT
TRBV7-9,many,-,TRBJ2-3,CASSPERGLGTTDTQYF,TGTGCCAGCAGCCCAGAACGGGGTTTAGGAACGACAGATACGCAGTATTTT
TRBV6-6,few,-,TRBJ1-5,CASSYGTGSNQPQHF,TGTGCCAGCAGTTACGGAACAGGTAGCAATCAGCCCCAGCATTTT
TRBV4-2,-,TRBD2,TRBJ2-1,CASSPHGLSGRSYNEQFF,TGTGCCAGCAGCCCCCACGGGCTTAGCGGGAGGTCCTACAATGAGCAGTTCTTC
TRBV4-2,few,-,TRBJ1-1,CASTSLARESAEAFF,TGTGCCAGCACGTCACTCGCGAGGGAGTCGGCTGAAGCTTTCTTT
TRBV27,few,-,TRBJ2-7,CASSLYYEQYF,TGTGCCAGCAGTTTGTACTACGAGCAGTACTTC
TRBV4-1,many,-,TRBJ2-3,CASSQGTSVSTQYF,TGCGCCAGCAGCCAAGGAACGAGTGTCAGTACGCAGTATTTT
TRBV7-6,-,-,TRBJ1-1,CASSPRVPGAFF,TGTGCCAGCAGCCCCAGGGTTCCTGGAGCTTTCTTT
TRBV27,-,-,TRBJ1-4,CASRRGAAGEKLFF,TGTGCCAGCAGGCGGGGGGCCGCGGGTGAAAAACTGTTTTTT
TRBV6-1,few,-,TRBJ2-7,CASSLPLYEQYF,TGTGCCAGCAGTCTTCCGCTATACGAGCAGTACTTC
TRBV30,few,TRBD1,TRBJ1-5,CACGPGGQFYSNQPQHF,TGTGCCTGTGGCCCTGGGGGACAGTTTTATAGCAATCAGCCCCAGCATTTT
TRBV4-3,few,-,TRBJ2-7,CASSQGSGDEQYF,TGCGCCAGCAGCCAAGGTTCTGGGGACGAGCAGTACTTC
TRBV6-6,few,TRBD1,TRBJ2-7,CASRPGDRAYEQYF,TGTGCCAGCAGACCGGGGGACAGGGCCTACGAGCAGTACTTC
TRBV7-2,few,-,TRBJ2-1,CASSPGRGYNEQFF,TGTGCCAGCAGCCCAGGAAGAGGCTACAATGAGCAGTTCTTC
TRBV5-6,-,TRBD1,TRBJ1-1,CASSANRGDTEAFF,TGTGCCAGCAGCGCCAACAGGGGCGACACTGAAGCTTTCTTT
TRBV5-1,few,-,TRBJ1-1,CASSLGVNTEAFF,TGCGCCAGCAGCTTGGGTGTGAACACTGAAGCTTTCTTT
TRBV6-6,-,TRBD1,TRBJ2-2,CASSRDRRNTGELFF,TGTGCCAGCAGTCGGGACAGACGGAACACCGGGGAGCTGTTTTTT
TRBV6-6,few,TRBD2,TRBJ2-3,CASRNSGGRTDTQYF,TGTGCCAGCAGAAATAGCGGGGGACGCACAGATACGCAGTATTTT
TRBV7-2,many,-,TRBJ2-3,CASSSYTDTQYF,TGTGCCAGCAGCTCCTACACAGATACGCAGTATTTT
TRBV5-1,few,TRBD2,TRBJ2-4,CASSLTGTSGKGGNIQYF,TGCGCCAGCAGCCTAACCGGGACTAGCGGCAAAGGAGGAAACATTCAGTACTTC
TRBV10-3,-,TRBD1,TRBJ1-5,CAISDADRGGNQPQHF,TGTGCCATCAGTGATGCGGACAGGGGTGGCAATCAGCCCCAGCATTTT
TRBV11-1,few,-,TRBJ1-1,CASSLQVRNTEAFF,TGTGCCAGCAGCTTACAGGTGCGTAACACTGAAGCTTTCTTT
TRBV29-1,-,-,TRBJ2-4,CSVDGNSNIQYF,TGCAGCGTTGACGGGAACTCAAACATTCAGTACTTC
TRBV5-1,few,TRBD1,TRBJ2-2,CASSLDRAGELFF,TGCGCCAGCAGTCTAGACAGGGCCGGGGAGCTGTTTTTT
TRBV4-2,-,-,TRBJ1-2,CASSPGDSTNYGYTF,TGTGCCAGCAGCCCAGGTGACAGCACTAACTATGGCTACACCTTC
TRBV9,-,TRBD1,TRBJ2-1,CASSRSPTGDEQFF,TGTGCCAGCAGCCGATCCCCTACAGGGGACGAGCAGTTCTTC
TRBV15,-,TRBD1,TRBJ1-3,CATTTGAGNTIYF,TGTGCCACCACGACAGGGGCTGGAAACACCATATATTTT
TRBV14,few,TRBD2,TRBJ2-5,CASRGRTSGSQETQYF,TGTGCCAGCCGAGGCCGGACTAGCGGGAGTCAAGAGACCCAGTACTTC
TRBV2,many,-,TRBJ2-3,CASSDNPSAADTQYF,TGTGCCAGCAGTGATAATCCGAGCGCAGCCGATACGCAGTATTTT
TRBV25-1,few,-,TRBJ1-1,CASSELGSTEAFF,TGTGCCAGCAGTGAATTGGGCAGTACTGAAGCTTTCTTT
TRBV7-8,-,-,TRBJ1-1,CASSLSVDTEAFF,TGTGCCAGCAGCTTGAGTGTGGACACTGAAGCTTTCTTT
TRBV23-1,few,-,TRBJ1-1,CASSRPGDLLNTEAFF,TGCGCCAGCAGTCGGCCAGGGGACCTGTTGAACACTGAAGCTTTCTTT
TRBV28,few,-,TRBJ2-2,CASSHAGSANTGELFF,TGTGCCAGCAGTCACGCGGGGTCGGCGAACACCGGGGAGCTGTTTTTT
TRBV29-1,few,-,TRBJ2-1,CSVEGGKGVDEQFF,TGCAGCGTTGAAGGGGGCAAGGGGGTGGATGAGCAGTTCTTC
TRBV4-1,-,-,TRBJ2-1,CASSQVATGSDEQFF,TGCGCCAGCAGCCAAGTTGCGACTGGCAGCGATGAGCAGTTCTTC
TRBV5-5,-,-,TRBJ1-5,CASSQDRNQPQHF,TGCGCCAGCAGCCAAGATCGGAATCAGCCCCAGCATTTT
TRBV30,-,-,TRBJ1-5,CAWTRGGNQPQHF,TGTGCCTGGACCAGGGGCGGCAATCAGCCCCAGCATTTT
TRBV10-2,few,-,TRBJ2-3,CASSESGGTDTQYF,TGCGCCAGCAGTGAGAGTGGGGGAACAGATACGCAGTATTTT
TRBV30,many,-,TRBJ2-7,CAWSGNLRSYEQYF,TGTGCCTGGAGTGGGAATTTAAGGTCCTACGAGCAGTACTTC
TRBV6-5,-,TRBD2,TRBJ2-7,CASSYSGGGRINEQYF,TGTGCCAGCAGTTACTCGGGCGGCGGGAGAATCAACGAGCAGTACTTC
TRBV29-1,few,-,TRBJ1-5,CSASQGSNQPQHF,TGCAGCGCCTCCCAGGGAAGCAATCAGCCCCAGCATTTT
TRBV9,-,-,TRBJ2-5,CASGRGGGFRETQYF,TGTGCCAGCGGCCGGGGAGGGGGCTTCCGAGAGACCCAGTACTTC
TRBV2,-,TRBD1,TRBJ1-2,CASSVNRGTGYTF,TGTGCCAGCAGTGTAAACAGGGGAACGGGCTACACCTTC
TRBV19,many,-,TRBJ1-2,CASLSRERDGYTF,TGTGCCAGTCTTTCTAGGGAGAGAGATGGCTACACCTTC
TRBV14,-,-,TRBJ1-2,CASSQDYRYGYTF,TGTGCCAGCAGCCAAGATTACAGATATGGCTACACCTTC
TRBV7-2,-,-,TRBJ1-6,CASSLRIYNSPLHF,TGTGCCAGCAGCTTGCGGATTTATAATTCACCCCTCCACTTT
TRBV27,-,-,TRBJ1-1,CATSRRERNTEAFF,TGTGCCACCAGCCGTAGGGAGAGGAACACTGAAGCTTTCTTT
TRBV4-1,-,-,TRBJ2-1,CASKVVSGHEQFF,TGCGCCAGCAAAGTCGTGTCGGGCCATGAGCAGTTCTTC
TRBV2,few,-,TRBJ1-4,CASSEAMAIAREKLFF,TGTGCCAGCAGTGAAGCGATGGCAATCGCGCGTGAAAAACTGTTTTTT
TRBV7-2,many,-,TRBJ2-1,CASQGNPYNEQFF,TGTGCCAGCCAGGGTAACCCGTACAATGAGCAGTTCTTC
TRBV25-1,-,TRBD1,TRBJ2-1,CASSVYRGKNEQFF,TGTGCCAGCAGTGTTTACAGGGGAAAGAATGAGCAGTTCTTC
TRBV11-3,-,-,TRBJ1-1,CASSWNRETEAFF,TGTGCCAGCAGCTGGAACAGAGAAACTGAAGCTTTCTTT